This TCR beta chain stems from a study of T cell responses to AZD1222 COVID-19 vaccine. Regarding the study as a whole: Samples come after the peak T cell response, not at day 14. As reported, nearly half of all spike-specific TCRs target variant regions that are unmutated. Baseline testing showed seropositivity in only five or six AZD1222 recipients.

The germline CDR1 and CDR2 sequences are SGHDN and FVKESK. V dropped 3 bases and J dropped 2 bases, with 13 bases sitting between them. The CDR3 spans 15 residues. Second-dose recipients at about 4 or about 12 weeks were treated as one pooled group. On this clone itself: What it binds is unknown.

TCRdb's copy holds only in-frame clones and misses some; the assay was immunoSEQ multiplex PCR. This table has some 150,000 clones, 75% to 95% appearing once. Here the sequenced sample was peripheral blood, taken 28 days after the second AZD1222 dose. The clonotype comes from an adult who received the AZD1222 COVID-19 vaccine. The gene calls are TRBV14 and TRBJ1-2; D not resolved. CDR3 sequence reads: CASSQGIGHNYGYTF. The CDR3 DNA is TGTGCCAGCAGCCAGGGCATAGGGCACAACTATGGCTACACCTTC. Looking up the rest from reference TRBV14 and TRBJ1-2 gives the full variable domain: EAGVTQFPSHSVIEKGQTVTLRCDPISGHDNLYWYRRVMGKEIKFLLHFVKESKQDESGMPNNRFLAERTGGTYSTLKVQPAELEDSGVYFCASSQGIGHNYGYTFGSGTRLTVV.